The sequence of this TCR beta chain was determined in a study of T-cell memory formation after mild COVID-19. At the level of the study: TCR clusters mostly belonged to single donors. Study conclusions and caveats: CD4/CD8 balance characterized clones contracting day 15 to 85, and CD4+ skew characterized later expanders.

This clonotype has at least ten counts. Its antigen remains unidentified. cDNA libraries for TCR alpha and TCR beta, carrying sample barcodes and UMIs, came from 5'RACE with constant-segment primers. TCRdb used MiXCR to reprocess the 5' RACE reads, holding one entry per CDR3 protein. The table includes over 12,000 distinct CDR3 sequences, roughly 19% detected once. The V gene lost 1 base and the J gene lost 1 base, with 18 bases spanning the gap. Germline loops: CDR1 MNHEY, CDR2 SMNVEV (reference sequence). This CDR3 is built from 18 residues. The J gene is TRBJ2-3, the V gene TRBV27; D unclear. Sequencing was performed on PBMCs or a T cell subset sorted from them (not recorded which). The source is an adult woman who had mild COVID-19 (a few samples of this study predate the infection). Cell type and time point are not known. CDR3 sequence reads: CASSLWAYSSMGTDTQYF. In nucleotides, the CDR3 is TGTGCCAGCAGTTTATGGGCGTACTCGAGTATGGGCACAGATACGCAGTATTTT.